This is a list of T cell receptor beta chains from one sample in a study of pediatric ulcerative colitis. Sequencing used immunoSEQ multiplex PCR; TCRdb keeps in-frame clones, though not all of them. This table holds 36,000 or so clones, 60% to 75% found once. Specimen: gut tissue. These receptor sequences come from a boy between 10 and 17 years old with moderate ulcerative colitis. CDR3s include the opening cysteine and the closing phenylalanine or tryptophan. D genes are given only for firm matches. Size tells how often a clone was seen (once, few, many) or the class of an expanded clone, and some rows leave it out.

v_call	d_call	j_call	clone_size	cdr3_nt	cdr3_aa
TRBV2	TRBD2	TRBJ2-3	.	TGTGCCAGCAGTGTACTAGCGGGGGGCCGCACAGATACGCAGTATTTT	CASSVLAGGRTDTQYF
TRBV28	TRBD1	TRBJ1-5	.	TGTGCCAGCAGTTTCCGACAGGGGGCTCAGCCCCAGCATTTT	CASSFRQGAQPQHF
TRBV9	.	TRBJ1-2	few	TGTGCCAGCAGCGTAGAGGCAGGGAGGTCGGGCTACACCTTC	CASSVEAGRSGYTF
TRBV6-1	.	TRBJ2-7	.	TGTGCCAGCAGTGAAAGCGGTGTTGGCGAGCAGTACTTC	CASSESGVGEQYF
TRBV19	.	TRBJ1-2	.	TGTGCCAGTAGTATTCAGGCAGGCCTTGACCTTAACTATGGCTACACCTTC	CASSIQAGLDLNYGYTF
TRBV28	.	TRBJ1-2	.	TGTGCCAGCAGTCAACCACAGGTGTGGCATGGCTACACCTTC	CASSQPQVWHGYTF
TRBV5-1	.	TRBJ2-5	.	TGCGCCAGCAGCCCAGGGTCCCTCGGGGAGACCCAGTACTTC	CASSPGSLGETQYF
TRBV27	.	TRBJ2-7	.	TGTGCCAGCAGTTCCATCTCGGTTGGGAGCTCCTACGAGCAGTACTTC	CASSSISVGSSYEQYF
TRBV11-2	.	TRBJ2-5	once	TGTGCCAGCAGCTGGCCCCAAGAGACCCAGTACTTC	CASSWPQETQYF
TRBV2	.	TRBJ2-1	.	TGTGCCAGCGTCGGCAGAACTTCTTACAATGAGCAGTTCTTC	CASVGRTSYNEQFF
TRBV5-4	.	TRBJ2-3	.	TGTGCCAGCAGCTTGGAATCGGGCACAGATACGCAGTATTTT	CASSLESGTDTQYF
TRBV18	TRBD1	TRBJ2-1	.	TGTGCCAGCTCACCACCGGTTGGAACAGGGGGGCACTACAATGAGCAGTTCTTC	CASSPPVGTGGHYNEQFF
TRBV5-8	.	TRBJ2-5	.	TGTGCCAGCAGCTTGGGCCGAGCTGGGGAGACCCAGTACTTC	CASSLGRAGETQYF
TRBV5-1	.	TRBJ2-5	.	TGCGCCAGCAGCGCAAGCTCAGGGGTCGAGGAGACCCAGTACTTC	CASSASSGVEETQYF
TRBV29-1	TRBD2	TRBJ2-3	.	TGCAGCGTCTCAAGGGCGGGGGGCACAGATACGCAGTATTTT	CSVSRAGGTDTQYF
TRBV4-1	.	TRBJ2-7	medium-sized	TGCGCCAGCAGCCATCCTCTCACCGGGACGGGATCCTACGAGCAGTACTTC	CASSHPLTGTGSYEQYF
TRBV12-5	.	TRBJ1-1	.	TGTGCTAGTGAGCCAGGGGATCTTCTCACTGAAGCTTTCTTT	CASEPGDLLTEAFF
TRBV7-6	TRBD1	TRBJ1-4	.	TGTGCCAGCACAGGACAGGGGGGCGAAAAACTGTTTTTT	CASTGQGGEKLFF
TRBV7-9	.	TRBJ2-3	once	TGTGCCAGCAGCTTTGGGACACACAGCACAGATACGCAGTATTTT	CASSFGTHSTDTQYF
TRBV7-7	.	TRBJ2-5	.	TGTGCCAGCAGCTTAGGGACAGGGAGGGCCCAGTACTTC	CASSLGTGRAQYF
TRBV30	.	TRBJ2-2	.	TGTGCCTGGAGCGCGTATACCGGGGAGCTGTTTTTT	CAWSAYTGELFF
TRBV14	.	TRBJ1-6	.	TGTGCCAGCAGCCCGACGGGTTTAAGATCACCCCTCCACTTT	CASSPTGLRSPLHF
TRBV6-1	TRBD2	TRBJ2-1	.	TGTGCCAGCAGTGCGACGACTAGCGGGGAGGCGAATGAGCAGTTCTTC	CASSATTSGEANEQFF
TRBV7-2	TRBD2	TRBJ2-5	.	TGTGCCAGCACCAACCCCCCTAGCGGGGGTTCGGAGACCCAGTACTTC	CASTNPPSGGSETQYF
TRBV6-5	TRBD1	TRBJ2-7	.	TGTGCCAGCAGTTACTCGAGGACAGGGAGCGGGCAGTACTTC	CASSYSRTGSGQYF